This T cell receptor (beta chain) was found in a study of T-cell memory formation after mild COVID-19. UMIs and sample barcodes were carried by the TCR alpha and TCR beta cDNA libraries that 5'RACE produced using constant-segment primers. TCRdb reanalysed the 5' RACE reads using MiXCR and keeps one entry per CDR3 protein. The table shows under 400,000 distinct CDR3 sequences, with around 27% occurring only once. The CDR3 covers 13 residues. The germline CDR1 and CDR2 sequences are SQVTM and ANQGSEA. Study results and limitations: Pre-infection memory carried some responding clones, suggesting that cross-reactive memory joined. Clones from the second wave (peaking day 37) had unconfirmed SARS-CoV-2 specificity.

In this sample, this clonotype turned up a few times. Its target is not known. This TCR was sampled from an adult woman who had mild COVID-19 (a few samples of this study predate the infection). Cell type and time point are not known. This sequence joins TRBV29-1 and TRBJ2-7; perhaps TRBD1 as D (5 bases). Sequencing input: PBMCs or a T cell subset sorted from them (not recorded which). CDR3 amino acids: CRSRRGGGHEQYF. CDR3 sequence (DNA): TGCAGGTCCAGAAGGGGTGGTGGACACGAGCAGTACTTC.